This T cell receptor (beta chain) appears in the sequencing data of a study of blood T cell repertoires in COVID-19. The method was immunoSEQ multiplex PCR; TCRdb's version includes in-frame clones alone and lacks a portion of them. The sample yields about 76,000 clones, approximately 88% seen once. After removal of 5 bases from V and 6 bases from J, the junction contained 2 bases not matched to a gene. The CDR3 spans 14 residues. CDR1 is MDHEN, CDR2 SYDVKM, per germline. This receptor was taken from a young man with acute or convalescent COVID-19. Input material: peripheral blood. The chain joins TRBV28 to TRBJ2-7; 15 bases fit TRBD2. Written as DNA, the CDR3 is TGTGCCAGCAGTCCGGGACTAGCGGGAGGCGAGCAGTACTTC. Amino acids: CASSPGLAGGEQYF. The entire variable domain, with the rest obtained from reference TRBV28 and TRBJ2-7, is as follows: DVKVTQSSRYLVKRTGEKVFLECVQDMDHENMFWYRQDPGLGLRLIYFSYDVKMKEKGDIPEGYSVSREKKERFSLILESASTNQTSMYLCASSPGLAGGEQYFGPGTRLTVT.